Following are 10 T cell receptor beta chains from one sample sequenced in a study of T cells after yellow fever vaccination. TCRdb re-derived calls from the 5' RACE reads in MiXCR, one entry per CDR3 protein. The sample carries about 340,000 distinct CDR3 sequences, under 15% recorded once. The sequences come from CD4+ T cells sorted from PBMCs, collected 15 days after the yellow fever booster vaccination. Receptors originate from a man aged 18 to 29 who received the YFV17D yellow fever vaccine.

There are many counts of this clonotype. The chain has TRBV12-3 or TRBV12-4 and TRBJ1-1; D is unclear. This CDR3 comprises 13 residues. Trimming pared 7 bases from V and 1 base from J, leaving 10 bases between. Written as DNA, the CDR3 is TGTGCCAGCAATCCAAGCTGGAACACTGAAGCTTTCTTT. Translated, it gives CASNPSWNTEAFF.

This clonotype was recorded a few times. The DNA of the CDR3 is TGCGCCAGCAGCTCCGGGGTGACAGGGGCTTACGAGCAGTACTTC. Encoded protein: CASSSGVTGAYEQYF. V is TRBV5-1 and J is TRBJ2-7, with TRBD1 identical over 8 bases. Trimming took 3 bases from V and 4 from J; bases not matched to a gene: 9. The CDR3 sequence is 15 residues long. Germline V gives CDR1 SGHRS, CDR2 YFSETQ.

The chain uses TRBV11-2 and TRBJ2-1; 7 bases agree with TRBD2. Trimming at V came to 3 bases and at J to 2 bases, leaving 7 bases not matched to a gene. Germline assignment: CDR1 SGHAT and CDR2 FQNNGV. The CDR3 length is 16 residues. Here the CDR3 reads CASSFGSAGTYNEQFF. CDR3 in DNA: TGTGCCAGCAGCTTCGGGTCAGCGGGGACCTACAATGAGCAGTTCTTC.

By proportion, this clonotype is medium-sized. The V call is TRBV7-2, the J call TRBJ1-4, with D uncertain. The CDR3 spans 17 residues. Trimming cost V 5 bases and J 0 bases, with 16 bases left between them. The germline V gene encodes CDR1 SGHTA and CDR2 FQGNSA. This CDR3 reads CASSPGGGRATNEKLFF. Written as DNA, the CDR3 is TGTGCCAGCAGCCCCGGCGGAGGGCGTGCAACTAATGAAAAACTGTTTTTT.

This rearrangement joins TRBV7-3 to TRBJ2-7, with D maybe TRBD1 (6 bases). Germline values: CDR1 SGHTA, CDR2 FQGTGA. This CDR3 is 14 amino acids long. V was shortened by 5 bases and J by 5 bases, with 16 bases between the two germline ends. The CDR3 here is CASSPSTGFHEQYF. The CDR3 coding sequence is TGTGCCAGCAGCCCATCTACAGGGTTCCACGAGCAGTACTTC.

The sample holds many counts of this clonotype. This chain connects TRBV4-3 to TRBJ2-5; maybe TRBD1 (5 bases). The V end lost 0 bases, the J end lost 2 bases, and 10 bases lay between the germline ends. This CDR3 is built from 15 residues. Per the germline V gene, CDR1 is LGHNA and CDR2 is YSLEER. In DNA form, the CDR3 reads TGCGCCAGCAGCCAAGATTTGACAGTACAAGAGACCCAGTACTTC. The encoded protein is CASSQDLTVQETQYF.

The chain employs TRBV5-1 and TRBJ1-2; no firm D call. Trimming shortened V by 4 bases and J by 0 bases, and 10 bases separated the two germline ends. The germline V gene encodes CDR1 SGHRS and CDR2 YFSETQ. The CDR3 length is 14 residues. The CDR3 nucleotides are TGCGCCAGCAGCCCTGACGGAACTAACTATGGCTACACCTTC. Its translation: CASSPDGTNYGYTF.

A few counts support this clonotype. The rearrangement uses TRBV6-2 or TRBV6-3 and TRBJ2-1; 10 bases agree with TRBD2. This CDR3 is built from 17 residues. CDR1 MNHEY and CDR2 SVGEGT come from the germline V gene. V lost 8 bases and J lost 2; bases outside the gene matches: 12. In nucleotides, the CDR3 is TGTGCCAGCTTTCCCCTGGGAGCGGGGGGGACCTACAATGAGCAGTTCTTC. This codes for CASFPLGAGGTYNEQFF.

The rearrangement joins TRBV9 to TRBJ1-4, with TRBD1 as a possible D gene (5 bases). V was shortened by 4 bases and J by 6 bases, with 22 bases between the two germline ends. The V gene's germline CDR1 is SGDLS and CDR2 YYNGEE. CDR3 length: 17 residues. CDR3 loop: CASSPEGKGREDEKLFF. In DNA, the CDR3 is TGTGCCAGCAGCCCCGAGGGGAAAGGCAGGGAGGATGAAAAACTGTTTTTT.

The chain combines TRBV20-1 with TRBJ2-1; 10 bases fit TRBD2. CDR3 length: 18 amino acids. With 0 bases clipped from V and 1 base from J, the junction kept 9 bases outside the gene matches. CDR1 is DFQATT, CDR2 SNEGSKA, per germline (reference sequence). CDR3: CSARDRFSGGSSYNEQFF. CDR3 sequence (DNA): TGCAGTGCTAGAGATCGGTTTAGCGGGGGGTCTTCCTACAATGAGCAGTTCTTC.